This T cell receptor beta chain came from a study of T-cell reconstitution after alpha-beta-depleted transplantation in children. Study conclusions and caveats: Expanded clones from the graft, numbering several hundred, reportedly supplied alpha-beta T cells about two months after transplant. Elevated TCRbeta diversity at day 60 was traced, in some patients, to surviving recipient T cells and thymic progenitors.

With 6 bases removed from V and 1 base from J, the gap between germline ends came to 12 bases. CDR1 and CDR2 (germline): DFQATT, SNEGSKA (reference sequence). The CDR3 is made up of 13 amino acids. Unique molecular identifiers tagged the TCRbeta library. Via MiXCR, TCRdb re-called the PCR reads, giving one row per CDR3 protein. Of under 750,000 distinct CDR3 sequences listed, under 25% are singletons. This clonotype was observed a handful of times. What it binds is unknown. Sample: PBMCs, mostly from graft donor cells, taken 360 days after TCRalphabeta/CD19-depleted stem cell transplant. The genes are TRBV20-1 and TRBJ1-1; a possible D gene is TRBD1 (5 bases). The clonotype originates from a boy younger than two who had a stem cell transplant for acute myeloid leukemia, so the T cells may come from the graft donor. CDR3 region: CSAKDNSNTEAFF. In nucleotides, the CDR3 is TGCAGTGCGAAGGACAACTCGAACACTGAAGCTTTCTTT.